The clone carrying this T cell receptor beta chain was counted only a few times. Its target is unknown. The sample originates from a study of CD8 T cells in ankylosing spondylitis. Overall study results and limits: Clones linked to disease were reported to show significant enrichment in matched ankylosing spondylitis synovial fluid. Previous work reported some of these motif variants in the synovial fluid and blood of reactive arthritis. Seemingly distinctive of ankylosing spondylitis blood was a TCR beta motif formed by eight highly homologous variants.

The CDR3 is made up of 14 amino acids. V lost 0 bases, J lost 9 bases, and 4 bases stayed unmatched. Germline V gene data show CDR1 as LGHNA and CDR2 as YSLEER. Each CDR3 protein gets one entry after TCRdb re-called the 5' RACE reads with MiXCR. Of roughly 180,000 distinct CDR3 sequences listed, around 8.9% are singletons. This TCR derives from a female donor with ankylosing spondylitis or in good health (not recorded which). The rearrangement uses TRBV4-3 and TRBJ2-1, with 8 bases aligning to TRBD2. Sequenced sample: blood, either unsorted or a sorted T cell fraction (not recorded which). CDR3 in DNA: TGCGCCAGCAGCCAAGATAGAAGCGGGAGTGAGCAGTTCTTC. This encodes CASSQDRSGSEQFF.